What follows are 10 T cell receptor beta chains derived from one specimen sequenced in a study of PD-L1 blockade in urothelial cancer. Assay used: immunoSEQ multiplex PCR; TCRdb lists only in-frame clones, some missing. The sample has tens of thousands of clones; around 88% are singletons. The time point was: pretreatment peripheral blood. Material: PBMCs, obtained around atezolizumab (anti-PD-L1) treatment. These receptors all stem from a man aged 55 to 70 with urothelial cancer.

This clone was recorded only once. CDR3 region: CSAGGLHTGELFF. CDR3 sequence (DNA): TGCAGCGCCGGGGGATTACACACCGGGGAGCTGTTTTTT. J is TRBJ2-2 and V is TRBV29-1; tentatively, D is TRBD2 (6 bases). The germline V gene encodes CDR1 SQVTM and CDR2 ANQGSEA. The V end was cut by 7 bases, the J end by 3 bases, with 12 bases between. The CDR3 loop spans 13 amino acids.

This clone has just one count. This chain joins TRBV29-1 and TRBJ1-1; 7 bases are shared with TRBD1. This CDR3 has 13 amino acids. The V and J ends lost 4 bases and 2 bases, in that order; junction bases with no gene match: 4. CDR1 SQVTM and CDR2 ANQGSEA come from the germline V gene. The CDR3 loop reads CSVAGTDNTEAFF. The CDR3 nucleotides read TGCAGCGTTGCCGGGACAGACAACACTGAAGCTTTCTTT.

The rearrangement uses TRBV27 and TRBJ1-2, with a tentative D call TRBD1 (6 bases). The CDR3 has 13 residues. V gave up 6 bases and J gave up 8 bases, with 16 bases separating them. CDR1 is MNHEY and CDR2 is SMNVEV in the germline V gene (reference sequence). The CDR3 DNA follows: TGTGCCAGCAGGAGACCAGGGGTGGGCGGCTACACCTTC. It is translated as CASRRPGVGGYTF.

The chain joins TRBV7-2 to TRBJ1-3; TRBD1 agrees at 10 bases. V dropped 0 bases and J dropped 6; count of bases not matched to a gene: 5. CDR1 SGHTA and CDR2 FQGNSA come from the germline V gene. The CDR3 consists of 16 residues. As DNA, the CDR3 is TGTGCCAGCAGCTTAGCGATTGGGACAGGGGAAAACACCATATATTTT. The encoded protein is CASSLAIGTGENTIYF.

The chain links TRBV14 to TRBJ2-5; 10 nucleotides agree with TRBD2. Germline V gene lookup returns CDR1 SGHDN and CDR2 FVKESK. The CDR3 covers 14 residues. The junction had 3 bases not matched to a gene; V was cut back by 5 bases and J by 3 bases. Here the CDR3 DNA reads TGTGCCAGCAGCGCAACTAGCGGGGAAGAGACCCAGTACTTC. This gives the protein CASSATSGEETQYF.

V gene TRBV30 combines with J gene TRBJ1-6; TRBD1 agrees at 9 bases. The CDR3 runs to 15 residues. From germline, CDR1 is GTSNPN and CDR2 SVGIG (reference sequence). After removal of 4 bases from V and 7 bases from J, the junction contained 8 bases not matched to a gene. The CDR3: CAWTQTGTGNSPLHF. The DNA of the CDR3 is TGTGCCTGGACCCAAACCGGGACAGGGAATTCACCCCTCCACTTT.

This clone showed up many times. The rearrangement links TRBV7-3 to TRBJ2-3; 9 bases are a match to TRBD2. The J segment lost 3 bases and the V segment lost 1 base, leaving 2 bases of the junction unmatched. The CDR3 runs to 15 residues. Germline lookup yields CDR1 SGHTA and CDR2 FQGTGA. CDR3 region: CASSLSGGATDTQYF. The CDR3 DNA is TGTGCCAGCAGCTTAAGCGGGGGGGCTACAGATACGCAGTATTTT.

The chain joins TRBV7-3 to TRBJ1-2; 8 bases map to TRBD1. V was pared by 4 bases and J by 7 bases, with 5 bases of the junction left unmatched. Germline V gives CDR1 SGHTA, CDR2 FQGTGA. CDR3 length: 13 amino acids. The CDR3 sequence is CASSSDQGAGYTF. CDR3 coding DNA: TGTGCCAGCAGCTCAGATCAGGGGGCTGGCTACACCTTC.

V and J are TRBV5-1 and TRBJ2-7; 8 bases fit TRBD2. Trimming at V came to 2 bases and at J to 0 bases, leaving 4 bases not matched to a gene. CDR1 is SGHRS, CDR2 YFSETQ, per germline. CDR3 length: 15 amino acids. The CDR3 DNA follows: TGCGCCAGCAGCTTCCTAGCGGGTAGCTCCTACGAGCAGTACTTC. Translation: CASSFLAGSSYEQYF. The whole variable domain, remainder taken from reference TRBV5-1 and TRBJ2-7, is KAGVTQTPRYLIKTRGQQVTLSCSPISGHRSVSWYQQTPGQGLQFLFEYFSETQRNKGNFPGRFSGRQFSNSRSEMNVSTLELGDSALYLCASSFLAGSSYEQYFGPGTRLTVT.

This clone was seen more than once but under ten times. The rearrangement joins TRBV6-1 to TRBJ1-2; 11 positions agree with TRBD1. V was pared by 4 bases and J by 2 bases, with 6 bases of the junction left unmatched. Per germline, CDR1 MNHNS and CDR2 SASEGT. The CDR3 has 16 residues. In DNA, the CDR3 is TGTGCCAGCAGTGCTAGGACAGGGGGCGCAAACTATGGCTACACCTTC. Amino acid sequence: CASSARTGGANYGYTF.